This T cell receptor (beta chain) was recovered during a study of T cell responses to AZD1222 COVID-19 vaccine (dated by TCRdb to 2020 to 2022). Concerning the study at large: TCR sequencing covered over 230 trial participants: 200 to 220 given two doses of AZD1222 and approximately 25 given two doses of MenACWY control vaccine. Trial participants were enrolled into age subgroups of 18-55, 56-69 and 70-plus years, which contained roughly 140, 27 and 60 TCR-sequenced participants, respectively.

The time point label of this sample denotes: about 28 days (+/-7) after the second vaccine dose. AZD1222 recipients whose second dose came at about 4 weeks and those whose second dose came at about 12 weeks were combined into one group, since spike-specific TCR depth and breadth did not differ between the two schedules. Samples from vaccinated people were obtained from the UK trials COV001 and COV002, which included a single-blind randomized controlled phase 2/3 trial of AZD1222 (ChAdOx1 nCoV-19) in healthy adults. For TCRbeta chain sequencing, PBMC samples from trial participants were taken at day 0 and at day 28 after the second dose. The CDR3 regions of human TCRbeta chains were subjected to immunosequencing. The source study handled its data this way. TCRs in the repertoires were compared against a reference library of SARS-CoV-2-specific TCRs that had been generated with the MIRA antigen-specificity platform. Breadth was defined as the fraction of unique TCRs that were SARS-CoV-2-associated, and depth was defined as the fraction of total T cells that were SARS-CoV-2-associated. Using the MIRA data, each spike-specific TCR was mapped to the spike region that the TCR reacts to and placed in a CD4 or CD8 class. Log10-transformed breadth and depth values were compared by one-way ANOVA with Sidak's multiple comparisons tests. Here the immuneACCESS table is served through TCRdb, limited to in-frame sequences with V and J called. Missing clones are a known gap in these copies; in checked studies unresolved V genes cover under half, and the rest lacks a known reason. That table is the source of V, J and clone size, and D and trimming were worked out from the DNA. This sample gives hundreds of thousands of clones in total; about 94% of them show up just once. The ten top clones hold approximately 0.52% of the sample.

The CDR3 goes from the cysteine to the phenylalanine over 12 residues. Only the CDR3 region is kept as DNA, spanning 36 bases read in frame from base 1. Trimming at the junction amounts to 5 bases on V and 12 bases on J, and the germline ends lie 17 bases apart. CDR1 and CDR2, looked up from the germline V gene, are MGHDK and SYGVNS. Paper-wide results and their limitations: The vaccine-associated CD4 TCRs covered the entire spike protein, and the dominant responses fell in regions 160-218 and 743-854. Conclusions about previously exposed vaccinees were limited because only a handful of AZD1222 recipients were SARS-CoV-2 seropositive at baseline. Because no samples from the day 14 peak response were available, repertoires could be characterized only after the peak T cell response. Reportedly, close to half of the unique spike-specific TCRs recognized epitopes lying outside the regions that are mutated in the B.1.351 and B.1.1.7 variants. In the small 56-69-year group, the increase in depth fell short of significance, most likely because of low power. A significant rise in spike-specific TCR breadth and depth was observed after two AZD1222 doses relative to day 0 and relative to MenACWY recipients. Participants were mostly white British, with more females than males. The authors suggested clonal diversity may have been underestimated.

As regards this clone: Its antigen is not yet known. Base qualities are missing; no much larger clone stands one base away.

The sample in question was peripheral blood, obtained 28 days after the second AZD1222 dose. The receptor was derived from an adult who received the AZD1222 COVID-19 vaccine. The V gene is TRBV25-1 and the J gene is TRBJ2-7, with the D gene not clear enough to name. CDR3 sequence: CASSSLGSNLYF. The DNA sequence is as follows: TGTGCCAGCAGTTCTCTTGGGTCTAACTTGTACTTC.